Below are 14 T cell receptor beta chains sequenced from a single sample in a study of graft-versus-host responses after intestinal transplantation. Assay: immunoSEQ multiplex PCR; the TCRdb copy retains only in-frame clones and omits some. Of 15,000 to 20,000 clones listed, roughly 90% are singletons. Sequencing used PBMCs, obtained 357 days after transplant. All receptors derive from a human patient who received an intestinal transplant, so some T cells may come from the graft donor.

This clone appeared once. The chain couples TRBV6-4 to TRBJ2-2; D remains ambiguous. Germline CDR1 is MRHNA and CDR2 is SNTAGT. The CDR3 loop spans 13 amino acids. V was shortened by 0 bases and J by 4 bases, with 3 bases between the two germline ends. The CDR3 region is CASSDSSTGELFF. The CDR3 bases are TGTGCCAGCAGTGACTCTAGCACCGGGGAGCTGTTTTTT.

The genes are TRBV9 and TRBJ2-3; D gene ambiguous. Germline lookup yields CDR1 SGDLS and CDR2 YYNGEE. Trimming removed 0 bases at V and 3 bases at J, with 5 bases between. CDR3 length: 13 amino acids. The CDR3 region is CASSVDETDTQYF. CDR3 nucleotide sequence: TGTGCCAGCAGCGTAGATGAAACAGATACGCAGTATTTT.

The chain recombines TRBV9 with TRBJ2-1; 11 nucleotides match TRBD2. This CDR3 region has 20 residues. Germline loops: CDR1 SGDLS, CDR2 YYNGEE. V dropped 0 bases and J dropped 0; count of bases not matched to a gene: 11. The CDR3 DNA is TGTGCCAGCAGCGTAGGAAAACTAGCGGGAGCCCGGGGCTCCTACAATGAGCAGTTCTTC. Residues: CASSVGKLAGARGSYNEQFF.

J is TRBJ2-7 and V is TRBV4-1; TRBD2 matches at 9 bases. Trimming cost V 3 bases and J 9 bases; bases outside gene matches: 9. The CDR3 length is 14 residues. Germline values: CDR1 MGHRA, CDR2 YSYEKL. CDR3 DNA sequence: TGCGCCAGCAGCCAGTCAGCGGGAGGTACAGGGCAGTACTTC. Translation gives CASSQSAGGTGQYF.

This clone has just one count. The CDR3 loop is CSVNRGEQFF. In DNA form, the CDR3 reads TGCAGCGTCAACAGAGGGGAGCAGTTCTTC. V is TRBV29-1 and J is TRBJ2-1; weak D call: TRBD2 (5 bases). Germline assignment: CDR1 SQVTM and CDR2 ANQGSEA. The CDR3 is 10 residues long. V lost 6 bases and J lost 10, with 10 bases in between.

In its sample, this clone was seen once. CDR3 sequence reads: CASRSGYGTDTQYF. DNA for the CDR3: TGTGCCAGTAGGTCTGGGTACGGCACAGATACGCAGTATTTT. The chain couples TRBV19 to TRBJ2-3; D unresolved. V was cut by 6 bases and J by 1 base, with 11 bases left in between. The CDR3 is 14 residues long. Germline CDR1 and CDR2: LNHDA and SQIVND (reference sequence).

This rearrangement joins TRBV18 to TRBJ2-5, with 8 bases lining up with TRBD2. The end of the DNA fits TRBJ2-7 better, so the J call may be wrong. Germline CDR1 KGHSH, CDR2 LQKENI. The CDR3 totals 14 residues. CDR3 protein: CASSPGTRLDEQYF. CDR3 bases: TGTGCCAGCTCACCTGGGACTAGGCTGGACGAGCAGTACTTC.

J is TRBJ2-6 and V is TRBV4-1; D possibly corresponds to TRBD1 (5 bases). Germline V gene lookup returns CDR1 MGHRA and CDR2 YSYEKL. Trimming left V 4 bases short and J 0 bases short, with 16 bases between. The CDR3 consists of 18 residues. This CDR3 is CASSRSDRPVSGANVLTF. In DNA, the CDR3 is TGCGCCAGCAGCCGATCCGACAGACCTGTCTCTGGGGCCAACGTCCTGACTTTC.

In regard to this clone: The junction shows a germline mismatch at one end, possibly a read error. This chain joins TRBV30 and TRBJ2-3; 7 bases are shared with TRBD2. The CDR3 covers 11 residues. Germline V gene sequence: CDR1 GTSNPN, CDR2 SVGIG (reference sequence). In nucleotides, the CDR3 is TGTGCCTGGAGTGCGGGGGGATTGAGTTTTTTT. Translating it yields CAWSAGGLSFF.

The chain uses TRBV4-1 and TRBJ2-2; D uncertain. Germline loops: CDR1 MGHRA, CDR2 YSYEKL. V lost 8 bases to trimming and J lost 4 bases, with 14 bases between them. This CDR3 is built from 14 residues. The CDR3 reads CASRDRGATGELFF. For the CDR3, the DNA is TGCGCCAGCCGTGATCGCGGCGCCACCGGGGAGCTGTTTTTT.

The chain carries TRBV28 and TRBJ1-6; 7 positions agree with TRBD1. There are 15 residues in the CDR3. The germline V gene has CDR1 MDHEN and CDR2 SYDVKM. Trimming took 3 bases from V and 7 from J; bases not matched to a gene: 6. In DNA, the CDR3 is TGTGCCAGCAGTTTGGGAGGGGGCACGAATTCACCCCTCCACTTT. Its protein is CASSLGGGTNSPLHF.

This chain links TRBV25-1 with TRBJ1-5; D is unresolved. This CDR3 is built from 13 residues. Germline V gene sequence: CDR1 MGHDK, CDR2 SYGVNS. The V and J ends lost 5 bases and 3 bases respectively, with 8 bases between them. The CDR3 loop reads CASSLQTNQPQHF. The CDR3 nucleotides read TGTGCCAGCAGTCTACAAACCAATCAGCCCCAGCATTTT.

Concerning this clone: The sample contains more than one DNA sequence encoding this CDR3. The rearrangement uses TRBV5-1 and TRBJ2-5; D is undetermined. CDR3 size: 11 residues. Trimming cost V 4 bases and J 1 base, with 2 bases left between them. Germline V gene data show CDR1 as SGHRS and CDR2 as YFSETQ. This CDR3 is CASSLQETQYF. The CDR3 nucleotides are TGCGCCAGCAGCCTCCAAGAGACCCAGTACTTC.

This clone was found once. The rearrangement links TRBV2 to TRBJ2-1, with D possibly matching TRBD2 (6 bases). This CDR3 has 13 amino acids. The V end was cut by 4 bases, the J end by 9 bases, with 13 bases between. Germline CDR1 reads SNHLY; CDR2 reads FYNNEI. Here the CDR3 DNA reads TGTGCCAGCAGTGTGAGGACTAATATTGAGCAGTTCTTC. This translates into CASSVRTNIEQFF.